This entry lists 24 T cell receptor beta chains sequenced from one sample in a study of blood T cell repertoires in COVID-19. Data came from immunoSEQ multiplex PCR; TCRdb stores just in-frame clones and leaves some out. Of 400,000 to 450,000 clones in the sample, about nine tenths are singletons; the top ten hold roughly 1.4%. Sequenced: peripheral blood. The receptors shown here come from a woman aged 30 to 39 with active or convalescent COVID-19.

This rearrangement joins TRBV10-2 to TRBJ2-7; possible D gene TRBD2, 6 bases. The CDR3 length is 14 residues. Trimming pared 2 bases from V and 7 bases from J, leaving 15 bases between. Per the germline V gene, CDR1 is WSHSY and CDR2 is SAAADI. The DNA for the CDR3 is TGCGCCAGCAGTGAGCGGCAGGGACTGGGTGAGCAGTACTTC. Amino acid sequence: CASSERQGLGEQYF.

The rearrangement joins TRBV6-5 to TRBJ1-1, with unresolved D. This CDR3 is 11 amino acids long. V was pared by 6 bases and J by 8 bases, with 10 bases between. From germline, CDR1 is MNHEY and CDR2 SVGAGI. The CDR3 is CASSRLIEAFF. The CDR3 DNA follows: TGTGCCAGCAGCCGGTTAATAGAAGCTTTCTTT.

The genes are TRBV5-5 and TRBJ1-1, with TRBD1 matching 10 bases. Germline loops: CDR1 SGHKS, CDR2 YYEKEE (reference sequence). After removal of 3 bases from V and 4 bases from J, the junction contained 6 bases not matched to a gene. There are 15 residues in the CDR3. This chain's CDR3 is CASSWDRGFGTEAFF. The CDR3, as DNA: TGTGCCAGCAGCTGGGACAGGGGTTTCGGCACTGAAGCTTTCTTT. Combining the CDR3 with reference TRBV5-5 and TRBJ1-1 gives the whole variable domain DAGVTQSPTHLIKTRGQQVTLRCSPISGHKSVSWYQQVLGQGPQFIFQYYEKEERGRGNFPDRFSARQFPNYSSELNVNALLLGDSALYLCASSWDRGFGTEAFFGQGTRLTVV.

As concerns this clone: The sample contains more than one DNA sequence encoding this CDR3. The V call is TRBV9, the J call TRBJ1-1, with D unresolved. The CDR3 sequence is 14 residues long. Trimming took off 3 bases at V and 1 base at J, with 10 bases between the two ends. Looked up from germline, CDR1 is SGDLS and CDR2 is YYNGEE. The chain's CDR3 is CASSAPGGNTEAFF. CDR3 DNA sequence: TGTGCCAGCAGCGCCCCCGGAGGGAACACTGAAGCTTTCTTT.

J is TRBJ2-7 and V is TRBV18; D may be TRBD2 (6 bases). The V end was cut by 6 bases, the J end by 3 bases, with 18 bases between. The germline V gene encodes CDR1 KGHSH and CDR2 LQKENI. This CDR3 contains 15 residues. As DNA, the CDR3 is TGTGCCAGCTCCCCTACGGCGGGGATGTTCTACGAGCAGTACTTC. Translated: CASSPTAGMFYEQYF. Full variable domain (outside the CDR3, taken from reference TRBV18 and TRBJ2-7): NAGVMQNPRHLVRRRGQEARLRCSPMKGHSHVYWYRQLPEEGLKFMVYLQKENIIDESGMPKERFSAEFPKEGPSILRIQQVVRGDSAAYFCASSPTAGMFYEQYFGPGTRLTVT.

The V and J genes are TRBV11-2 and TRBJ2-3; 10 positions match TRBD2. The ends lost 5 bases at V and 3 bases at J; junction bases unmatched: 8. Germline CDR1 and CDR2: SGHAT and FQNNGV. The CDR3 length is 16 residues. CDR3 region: CASSRTSGTGTDTQYF. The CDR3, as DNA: TGTGCCAGCAGCCGCACTAGCGGGACTGGAACAGATACGCAGTATTTT.

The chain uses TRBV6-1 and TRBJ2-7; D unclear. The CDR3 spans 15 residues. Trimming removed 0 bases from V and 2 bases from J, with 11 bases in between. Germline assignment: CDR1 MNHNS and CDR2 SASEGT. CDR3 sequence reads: CASSEALLLTYEQYF. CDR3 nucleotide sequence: TGTGCCAGCAGTGAAGCGCTTCTCCTAACCTACGAGCAGTACTTC.

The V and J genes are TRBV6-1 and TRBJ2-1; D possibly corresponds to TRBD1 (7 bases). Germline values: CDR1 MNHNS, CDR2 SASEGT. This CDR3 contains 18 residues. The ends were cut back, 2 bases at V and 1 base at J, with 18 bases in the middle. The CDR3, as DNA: TGTGCCAGCAGTGAACCGGGGGAGACCAGGGGGTCCTACAATGAGCAGTTCTTC. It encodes CASSEPGETRGSYNEQFF.

For the CDR3, the DNA is TGCGCCAGCAGCTGGGGGGGACTAGCGGAATCCTACAATGAGCAGTTCTTC. Residues: CASSWGGLAESYNEQFF. This sequence joins TRBV5-1 and TRBJ2-1; 11 bases agree with TRBD2. V was clipped by 3 bases and J by 1 base; unmatched bases: 6. Germline V gene lookup returns CDR1 SGHRS and CDR2 YFSETQ. The CDR3 contains 17 residues.

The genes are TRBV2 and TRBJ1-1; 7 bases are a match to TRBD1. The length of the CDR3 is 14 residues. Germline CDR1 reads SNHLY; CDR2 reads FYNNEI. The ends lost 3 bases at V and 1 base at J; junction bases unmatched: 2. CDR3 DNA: TGTGCCAGCAGTGATCAGGGGGGGAACACTGAAGCTTTCTTT. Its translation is CASSDQGGNTEAFF.

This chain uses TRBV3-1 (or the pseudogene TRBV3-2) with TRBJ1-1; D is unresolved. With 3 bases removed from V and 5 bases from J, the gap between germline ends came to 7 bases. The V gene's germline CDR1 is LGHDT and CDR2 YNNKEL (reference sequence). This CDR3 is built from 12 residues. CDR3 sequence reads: CASSQRVTEAFF. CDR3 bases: TGTGCCAGCAGCCAGCGGGTTACTGAAGCTTTCTTT.

The CDR3 DNA is TGTGCCAGCAGCCAACAGAGAGGCTACGAGCAGTACTTC. This encodes CASSQQRGYEQYF. The rearrangement joins TRBV4-2 to TRBJ2-7; D unclear. Germline CDR1 and CDR2: LGHNA and YNFKEQ. The ends were cut back, 2 bases at V and 3 bases at J, with 8 bases in the middle. The CDR3 contains 13 residues.

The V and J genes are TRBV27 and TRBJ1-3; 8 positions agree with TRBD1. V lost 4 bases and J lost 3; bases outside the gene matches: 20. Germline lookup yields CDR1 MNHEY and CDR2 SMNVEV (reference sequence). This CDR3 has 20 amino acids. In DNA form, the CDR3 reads TGTGCCAGCAGTTCTCGCGCCATAGGGCAGGGGGCTTCAGGTGGAAACACCATATATTTT. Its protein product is CASSSRAIGQGASGGNTIYF.

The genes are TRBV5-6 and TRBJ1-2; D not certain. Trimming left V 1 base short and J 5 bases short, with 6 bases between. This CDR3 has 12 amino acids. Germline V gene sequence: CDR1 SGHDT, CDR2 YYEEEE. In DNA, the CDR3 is TGTGCCAGCAGCTTGCTGGAGTATGGCTACACCTTC. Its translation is CASSLLEYGYTF.

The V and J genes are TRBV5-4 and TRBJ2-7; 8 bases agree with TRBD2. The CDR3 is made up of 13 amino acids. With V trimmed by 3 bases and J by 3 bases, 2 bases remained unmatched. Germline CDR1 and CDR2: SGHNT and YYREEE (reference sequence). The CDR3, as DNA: TGTGCCAGCAGCTCAGGGACTAGCTACGAGCAGTACTTC. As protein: CASSSGTSYEQYF.

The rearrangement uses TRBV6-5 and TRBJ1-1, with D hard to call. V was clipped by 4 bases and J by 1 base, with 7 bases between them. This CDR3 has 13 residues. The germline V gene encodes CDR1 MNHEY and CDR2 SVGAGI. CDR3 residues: CASSLYRNTEAFF. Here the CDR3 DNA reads TGTGCCAGCAGTTTATACAGGAACACTGAAGCTTTCTTT.

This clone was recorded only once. The DNA of the CDR3 is TGTGCCACCAGTGATGGGTGGCGGGAAGAGACCCAGTACTTC. It specifies CATSDGWREETQYF. This chain links TRBV24-1 with TRBJ2-5, with a weak D call TRBD2 (5 bases). CDR3 size: 14 residues. CDR1 and CDR2 (germline): KGHDR, SFDVKD. V was shortened by 3 bases and J by 3 bases, with 10 bases between the two germline ends.

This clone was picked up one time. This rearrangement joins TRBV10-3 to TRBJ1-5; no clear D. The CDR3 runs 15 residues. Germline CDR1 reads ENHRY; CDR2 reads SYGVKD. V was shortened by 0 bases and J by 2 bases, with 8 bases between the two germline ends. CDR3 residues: CAISESITGNQPQHF. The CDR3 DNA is TGTGCCATCAGTGAGTCGATAACAGGCAATCAGCCCCAGCATTTT.

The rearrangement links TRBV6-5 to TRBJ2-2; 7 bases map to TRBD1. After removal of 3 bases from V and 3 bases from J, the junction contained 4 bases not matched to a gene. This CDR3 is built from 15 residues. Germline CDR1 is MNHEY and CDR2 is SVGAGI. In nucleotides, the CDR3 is TGTGCCAGCAGTTATTATACAGGGGACACCGGGGAGCTGTTTTTT. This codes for CASSYYTGDTGELFF.

The CDR3 DNA reads TGTGCCTGGGGGTGGACTAGCGGGAGGGCCCTCGGTGAGACCCAGTACTTC. The encoded protein is CAWGWTSGRALGETQYF. V usage is TRBV30 and J usage is TRBJ2-5; 15 positions agree with TRBD2. V was pared by 5 bases and J by 5 bases, with 12 bases of the junction left unmatched. Germline V gives CDR1 GTSNPN, CDR2 SVGIG (reference sequence). The CDR3 runs 17 residues. The full variable domain, completed using reference TRBV30 and TRBJ2-5, is SQTIHQWPATLVQPVGSPLSLECTVEGTSNPNLYWYRQAAGRGLQLLFYSVGIGQISSEVPQNLSASRPQDRQFILSSKKLLLSDSGFYLCAWGWTSGRALGETQYFGPGTRLLVL.

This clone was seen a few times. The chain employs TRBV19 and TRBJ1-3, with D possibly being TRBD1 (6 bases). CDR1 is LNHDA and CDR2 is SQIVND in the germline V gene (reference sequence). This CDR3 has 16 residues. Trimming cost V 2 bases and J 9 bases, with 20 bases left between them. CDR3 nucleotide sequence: TGTGCCAGTAGTATAAGGACTGGACAGAGGCCCACCACCATATATTTT. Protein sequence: CASSIRTGQRPTTIYF.

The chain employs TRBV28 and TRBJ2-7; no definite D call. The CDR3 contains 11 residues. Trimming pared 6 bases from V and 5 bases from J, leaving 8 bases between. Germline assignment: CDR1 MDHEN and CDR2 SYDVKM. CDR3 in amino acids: CASSQEDEQYF. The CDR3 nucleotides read TGTGCCAGCAGCCAAGAGGACGAGCAGTACTTC.

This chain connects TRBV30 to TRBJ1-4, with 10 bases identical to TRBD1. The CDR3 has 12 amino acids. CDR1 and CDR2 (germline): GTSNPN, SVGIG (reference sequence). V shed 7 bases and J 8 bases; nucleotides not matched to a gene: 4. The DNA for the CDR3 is TGTGCCTCGGGGGGACAGGGGGAAAAACTGTTTTTT. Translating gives CASGGQGEKLFF.

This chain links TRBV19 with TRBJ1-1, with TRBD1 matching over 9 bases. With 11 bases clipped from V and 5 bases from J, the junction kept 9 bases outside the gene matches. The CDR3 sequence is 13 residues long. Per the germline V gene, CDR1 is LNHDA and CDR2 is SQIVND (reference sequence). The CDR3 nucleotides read TGTGCCGCAAAGACAGGGGGACTTACTGAAGCTTTCTTT. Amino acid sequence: CAAKTGGLTEAFF.